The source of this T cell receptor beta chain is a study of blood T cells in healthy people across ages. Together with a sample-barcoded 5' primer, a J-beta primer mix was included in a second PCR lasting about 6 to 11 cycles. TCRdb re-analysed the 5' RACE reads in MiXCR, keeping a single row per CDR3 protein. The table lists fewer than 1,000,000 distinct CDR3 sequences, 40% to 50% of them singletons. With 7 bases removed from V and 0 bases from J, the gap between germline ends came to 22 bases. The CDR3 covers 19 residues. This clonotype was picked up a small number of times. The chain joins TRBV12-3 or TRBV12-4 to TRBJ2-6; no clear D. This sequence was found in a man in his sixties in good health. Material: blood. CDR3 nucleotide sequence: TGTGCCAGCAAACCGACCGGCTGGCAGCATGGCTCTGGGGCCAACGTCCTGACTTTC. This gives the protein CASKPTGWQHGSGANVLTF.